These T cell receptor beta chains were read from a single sample in a study of CD8+CD57+ T cells in acquired aplastic anemia. TCRdb passed the reads through MiXCR, listing each CDR3 protein once. Of roughly 220,000 distinct CDR3 sequences detected, more than 55% appear once; the ten largest clones hold roughly 62%. Source material: sorted CD4+, CD8+, or CD8+CD57+ T cells (not recorded which) from PBMCs. These receptors were collected from a human donor with aplastic anemia. Each CDR3 is given with its conserved first and last residue. A D gene is named only where the DNA matches it firmly. A clone size is listed for some rows: how often the clone was seen (once, few, many), or a class if it is expanded.

clone_size	j_call	v_call	d_call	cdr3_nt	cdr3_aa
once	TRBJ2-7	TRBV20-1	TRBD2	TGCAGTGCTTCTGCCGGGACTAGGGTCGGCGAGCAGTACTTC	CSASAGTRVGEQYF
NA	TRBJ2-7	TRBV7-9	NA	TGTGCCAGCAGCTCACAGGGAGGCGGACAGGCCCCTTACGAGCAGTACTTC	CASSSQGGGQAPYEQYF
many	TRBJ2-1	TRBV6-6	TRBD2	TGTGCCCTCGTGCCGACTAGCGGGCCTGGGAATGAGCAGTTCTTC	CALVPTSGPGNEQFF
NA	TRBJ2-7	TRBV15	NA	TGTGCCACCAGCAGCTCCGGACGGTACGAGCAGTACTTC	CATSSSGRYEQYF
NA	TRBJ1-1	TRBV5-1	NA	TGCGCCAGCAGCCCCCATACCAGGGACACTGAAGCTTTCTTT	CASSPHTRDTEAFF
few	TRBJ2-1	TRBV7-3	NA	TGTGCCAGCAGTGAAGCGAGGGTGAATGAGCAGTTCTTC	CASSEARVNEQFF
NA	TRBJ1-1	TRBV20-1	NA	TGCAGTGCGCAGAGAGGGGTCGACACTGAAGCTTTCTTT	CSAQRGVDTEAFF
NA	TRBJ1-1	TRBV2	NA	TGTGCCAGCAGTACAGAAACGAACACTGAAGCTTTCTTT	CASSTETNTEAFF
NA	TRBJ2-5	TRBV15	NA	TGTGCCACCAGCAGAGATCCATCCGCGGAGACCCAGTACTTC	CATSRDPSAETQYF
NA	TRBJ1-6	TRBV19	NA	TGTGCCAGTAGGGAGTGGGGACAAGATAATTCACCCCTCCACTTT	CASREWGQDNSPLHF
NA	TRBJ2-7	TRBV11-2	NA	TGTGCCAGCAGCTTATGGCAGGGTCTCGACGAGCAGTACTTC	CASSLWQGLDEQYF
NA	TRBJ2-6	TRBV19	NA	TGTGCCAGTAGTATAGACCCGAATGGGAGACCCTCTGGGGCCAACGTCCTGACTTTC	CASSIDPNGRPSGANVLTF
many	TRBJ2-7	TRBV13	NA	TGTGCCAGCAGCCCTCGCTCCTACGAGCAGTACTTC	CASSPRSYEQYF
NA	TRBJ1-1	TRBV15	NA	TGTGCCACCAGCAGAGTTGGAGACTCCGAAGCTTTCTTT	CATSRVGDSEAFF
few	TRBJ2-1	TRBV7-9	NA	TGTGCCAGCAGCTTAGCCTCCAATGAGCAGTTCTTC	CASSLASNEQFF
NA	TRBJ1-5	TRBV7-6	TRBD1	TGTGCCAGCAGCTTGTACCAGACAGGGCCTTTGGGCTACGAGCATTTT	CASSLYQTGPLGYEHF
few	TRBJ1-6	TRBV6-5	NA	TGTGCCAGCAGCTCTGATGACGCTAATTCACCCCTCCACTTT	CASSSDDANSPLHF
NA	TRBJ2-3	TRBV10-3	TRBD2	TGTGCCATCAGTGAGTCCCTAGCGGGGGGCACAGATACGCAGTATTTT	CAISESLAGGTDTQYF
NA	TRBJ1-1	TRBV25-1	NA	TGTGCCAGCAGTGGATCTTCGAACACTGAAGCTTTCTTT	CASSGSSNTEAFF
NA	TRBJ2-2	TRBV2	NA	TGTGCCAGCAGTTCGGACAGCCAGTGGGTCACCGGGGAGCTGTTTTTT	CASSSDSQWVTGELFF
NA	TRBJ2-1	TRBV7-2	NA	TGTGCCACCAGTGATACGGACCGAAATGAGCAGTTCTTC	CATSDTDRNEQFF
once	TRBJ2-1	TRBV15	NA	TGTGCCACCAGCGGGAGACAGAACAATGAGCAGTTCTTC	CATSGRQNNEQFF